Following are 29 T cell receptor beta chains from one sample sequenced in a study of CD8+CD57+ T cells in acquired aplastic anemia. Both TCR beta VDJ combination and CDR3 sequence profiling were carried out. Genomic DNA was the template for this profiling. TCRdb reprocessed the reads with MiXCR, giving one entry per CDR3 protein. The sample shows a few hundred thousand distinct CDR3 sequences, 25% to 40% of them seen only once. Patients included in sequencing had previously demonstrated CD8+CD57+ cell expansion by flow cytometry. The sequenced sample was sorted CD4+, CD8+, or CD8+CD57+ T cells (not recorded which) from PBMCs. The receptors were gathered from a human donor with aplastic anemia.

The rearrangement uses TRBV13 and TRBJ2-7; 7 positions agree with TRBD2. The length of the CDR3 is 15 residues. Losses at the gene ends were 8 bases for V and 3 bases for J; bases not matched to a gene: 13. CDR1 and CDR2 (germline): PRHDT, FYEKMQ (reference sequence). The CDR3 spells CASAESGGRGYEQYF. In DNA, the CDR3 is TGTGCCAGCGCCGAGTCGGGGGGTCGGGGCTACGAGCAGTACTTC.

This chain uses TRBV10-3 with TRBJ1-2, with 8 bases that match TRBD1. V lost 6 bases and J lost 5; bases outside the gene matches: 5. Germline V gene lookup returns CDR1 ENHRY and CDR2 SYGVKD. The CDR3 is 13 amino acids. This CDR3 reads CAIRGDRGYGYTF. DNA of the CDR3: TGTGCCATCAGAGGTGACAGGGGATATGGCTACACCTTC.

This clonotype was seen repeatedly, ten times or more. The rearrangement joins TRBV29-1 to TRBJ2-1, with D possibly matching TRBD1 (5 bases). Deletions cut 7 bases from V and 2 bases from J, with 9 bases between. The CDR3 runs to 12 residues. Looked up from germline, CDR1 is SQVTM and CDR2 is ANQGSEA. CDR3 amino acids: CSAADTYNEQFF. CDR3 DNA: TGCAGCGCCGCGGACACCTACAATGAGCAGTTCTTC.

This clonotype appeared many times. The chain is built from TRBV7-8 and TRBJ1-5, with D uncertain. Per the germline V gene, CDR1 is SGHVS and CDR2 is FQNEAQ. Trimming removed 4 bases at V and 6 bases at J, with 7 bases between. This CDR3 is built from 12 residues. The CDR3 region has the DNA TGTGCCAGCAGCTCGTCCGGTCAGCCCCAGCATTTT. Its translation: CASSSSGQPQHF.

The V and J genes are TRBV5-5 and TRBJ2-7, with 10 bases fitting TRBD2. The CDR3 is 16 residues long. The trim removed 0 bases at V and 5 bases at J, leaving 8 bases unmatched. Per the germline V gene, CDR1 is SGHKS and CDR2 is YYEKEE (reference sequence). This CDR3 reads CASSLAGLAGVHEQYF. The CDR3 DNA sequence: TGTGCCAGCAGCTTGGCTGGCCTAGCGGGAGTTCACGAGCAGTACTTC.

A word on this clonotype: A much larger clone differs by one base, so this may be a read error. In DNA form, the CDR3 reads TGTGCCAGCAGCCCCAAGACTAGCAGCAATGAGCAGTTCTTC. Protein product: CASSPKTSSNEQFF. The V gene is TRBV7-3, the J gene TRBJ2-1, with TRBD2 matching over 7 bases. This CDR3 spans 14 amino acids. V lost 5 bases, J lost 6 bases, and 7 bases stayed unmatched. Germline V CDR1 and CDR2: SGHTA, FQGTGA.

The J gene is TRBJ2-2, the V gene TRBV13, with 16 bases identical to TRBD2. The junction had 4 bases not matched to a gene; V was cut back by 10 bases and J by 2 bases. This CDR3 is built from 16 residues. Germline CDR1 and CDR2: PRHDT and FYEKMQ (reference sequence). This CDR3 is CATGTSGRANTGELFF. CDR3 in DNA: TGTGCCACCGGGACTAGCGGGAGGGCTAACACCGGGGAGCTGTTTTTT.

The V gene is TRBV19, the J gene TRBJ1-4, with D possibly TRBD1 on 5 matching bases. The CDR3 length is 14 residues. Germline CDR1 reads LNHDA; CDR2 reads SQIVND (reference sequence). Trimming stripped 9 bases from V and 10 bases from J, with 21 bases between. CDR3 region: CASSLEAGQGKLFF. For the CDR3, the DNA is TGTGCCAGCAGCTTAGAGGCAGGGCAAGGAAAACTGTTTTTT. Drawing the rest from reference TRBV19 and TRBJ1-4, the complete variable domain is DGGITQSPKYLFRKEGQNVTLSCEQNLNHDAMYWYRQDPGQGLRLIYYSQIVNDFQKGDIAEGYSVSREKKESFPLTVTSAQKNPTAFYLCASSLEAGQGKLFFGSGTQLSVL.

The J gene is TRBJ1-5, the V gene TRBV10-3; D is perhaps TRBD1 (5 bases). In germline, CDR1 is ENHRY, CDR2 SYGVKD. Trimming pared 4 bases from V and 2 bases from J, leaving 9 bases between. This CDR3 is 14 amino acids long. The chain's CDR3 is CAISVWGGNQPQHF. CDR3 bases: TGTGCCATCAGTGTGTGGGGCGGCAATCAGCCCCAGCATTTT.

This clonotype was counted a few times. The V gene is TRBV19, the J gene TRBJ1-3; D not resolved. V was pared by 7 bases and J by 7 bases, with 14 bases between. The CDR3 is 13 amino acids. Germline V gene data show CDR1 as LNHDA and CDR2 as SQIVND (reference sequence). The CDR3 region has the DNA TGTGCCAGTAAAGTTACACCCGGGAACACCATATATTTT. Protein sequence: CASKVTPGNTIYF.

This clonotype was counted ten times or more. V gene TRBV7-2 combines with J gene TRBJ1-1, with D unresolved. This CDR3 comprises 13 residues. From germline, CDR1 is SGHTA and CDR2 FQGNSA. Trimming shortened V by 5 bases and J by 1 base, and 8 bases separated the two germline ends. CDR3 sequence: CASSPPGNTEAFF. The CDR3 nucleotides are TGTGCCAGCAGCCCACCGGGGAACACTGAAGCTTTCTTT. Full variable domain (rest looked up from reference TRBV7-2 and TRBJ1-1): GAGVSQSPSNKVTEKGKDVELRCDPISGHTALYWYRQSLGQGLEFLIYFQGNSAPDKSGLPSDRFSAERTGGSVSTLTIQRTQQEDSAVYLCASSPPGNTEAFFGQGTRLTVV.

The chain joins TRBV6-9 to TRBJ1-5; 7 bases are a match to TRBD1. This CDR3 spans 16 amino acids. Germline assignment: CDR1 MNHGY and CDR2 SVAAGI. V shed 2 bases and J 1 base; nucleotides not matched to a gene: 5. The CDR3 sequence: CASSYGGTASNQPQHF. In nucleotides, the CDR3 is TGTGCCAGCAGTTATGGTGGGACAGCCAGCAATCAGCCCCAGCATTTT.

This clonotype was seen repeatedly, ten times or more. V gene TRBV5-4 combines with J gene TRBJ1-5, with D uncertain. V lost 2 bases to trimming and J lost 3 bases, with 6 bases between them. The germline V gene has CDR1 SGHNT and CDR2 YYREEE (reference sequence). CDR3 length: 13 amino acids. The CDR3 DNA follows: TGTGCCAGCAGCTTTGGAGTCAATCAGCCCCAGCATTTT. Translating gives CASSFGVNQPQHF.

This clonotype was counted ten times or more. The chain employs TRBV10-3 and TRBJ2-2; tentatively, D is TRBD2 (6 bases). Trimming left V 7 bases short and J 1 base short, with 16 bases between. The germline CDR1 and CDR2 sequences are ENHRY and SYGVKD. CDR3 length: 16 amino acids. Here the CDR3 reads CAIKAGAGMNTGELFF. DNA of the CDR3: TGTGCCATCAAGGCCGGCGCGGGGATGAACACCGGGGAGCTGTTTTTT.

In its sample, this clonotype was seen many times. The chain links TRBV9 to TRBJ1-3; no definite D call. Germline CDR1 reads SGDLS; CDR2 reads YYNGEE. This CDR3 has 14 amino acids. Between the trimmed V and J ends, which lost 0 bases and 2 bases, there was a span of 6 bases. CDR3 loop: CASSVVGTGNTIYF. In DNA form, the CDR3 reads TGTGCCAGCAGCGTAGTGGGCACTGGAAACACCATATATTTT.

This clonotype was seen only a few times. The missing conserved phenylalanine or tryptophan at the end of this CDR3 makes a read error likely. The DNA is left out, because the CDR3 cannot be placed on it with certainty; the CDR3 is given as TCRdb lists it. V gene TRBV10-3 combines with J gene TRBJ1-6. Germline V gives CDR1 ENHRY, CDR2 SYGVKD. The length of the CDR3 is 9 amino acids, counting both ends. The CDR3 spells CAISSWAPL.

The genes are TRBV9 and TRBJ1-1; D call uncertain. The V gene lost 0 bases and the J gene lost 1 base, with 7 bases spanning the gap. CDR1 SGDLS and CDR2 YYNGEE come from the germline V gene. This CDR3 is built from 14 residues. The CDR3: CASSVDAGNTEAFF. CDR3 nucleotide sequence: TGTGCCAGCAGCGTAGATGCCGGGAACACTGAAGCTTTCTTT.

This clonotype has at least ten counts. The chain couples TRBV30 to TRBJ1-2, with D possibly being TRBD1 (5 bases). With 4 bases removed from V and 4 bases from J, the gap between germline ends came to 7 bases. Germline-derived CDR1 and CDR2 are GTSNPN and SVGIG (reference sequence). The CDR3 totals 11 residues. The CDR3 nucleotides read TGTGCCTGGACCGGGGGCTATGGCTACACCTTC. This translates into CAWTGGYGYTF.

The chain couples TRBV13 to TRBJ1-4; perhaps TRBD1 as D (6 bases). The length of the CDR3 is 14 residues. The ends were cut back, 8 bases at V and 7 bases at J, with 17 bases in the middle. Per the germline V gene, CDR1 is PRHDT and CDR2 is FYEKMQ (reference sequence). The chain's CDR3 is CASSRGGFGEKLFF. CDR3 sequence (DNA): TGTGCCAGCTCACGAGGGGGGTTTGGTGAAAAACTGTTTTTT.

This chain links TRBV11-3 with TRBJ2-7, with D tentatively TRBD2 (5 bases). V dropped 1 base and J dropped 2 bases, with 12 bases sitting between them. This CDR3 is built from 15 residues. Per germline, CDR1 SGHNT and CDR2 YENEEA. CDR3 in DNA: TGTGCCAGCAGCTTAGGGAGGACTTCAACCTACGAGCAGTACTTC. It translates to CASSLGRTSTYEQYF.

The rearrangement links TRBV5-6 to TRBJ1-5, with a possible D match to TRBD1 (6 bases). Germline V lookup: CDR1 SGHDT, CDR2 YYEEEE. This CDR3 spans 19 amino acids. Between the trimmed V and J ends, which lost 4 bases and 1 base, there was a span of 24 bases. Here the CDR3 DNA reads TGTGCCAGCAGCCGGACATTCGTGCCGGGAGGGGGGAGCAATCAGCCCCAGCATTTT. It yields the protein CASSRTFVPGGGSNQPQHF.

This chain connects TRBV25-1 to TRBJ2-1, with D maybe TRBD1 (6 bases). The CDR3 has 15 residues. Per the germline V gene, CDR1 is MGHDK and CDR2 is SYGVNS. Trimming removed 6 bases from V and 2 bases from J, with 14 bases in between. The DNA for the CDR3 is TGTGCCAGCAGACAACAGGGTAGGCCCTACAATGAGCAGTTCTTC. Protein product: CASRQQGRPYNEQFF. Full variable domain (outside the CDR3, taken from reference TRBV25-1 and TRBJ2-1): EADIYQTPRYLVIGTGKKITLECSQTMGHDKMYWYQQDPGMELHLIHYSYGVNSTEKGDLSSESTVSRIRTEHFPLTLESARPSHTSQYLCASRQQGRPYNEQFFGPGTRLTVL.

Many counts were recorded for this clonotype. The chain is built from TRBV20-1 and TRBJ1-6; D is uncertain. This CDR3 comprises 12 residues. V lost 7 bases and J lost 5, with 9 bases in between. Germline lookup yields CDR1 DFQATT and CDR2 SNEGSKA (reference sequence). The CDR3 region has the DNA TGCAGTGTCGCAGATAATAATTCACCCCTCCACTTT. Translated, it gives CSVADNNSPLHF.

This clonotype was observed a handful of times. This chain joins TRBV12-3 or TRBV12-4 and TRBJ1-2; D is undetermined. The V and J ends lost 7 bases and 2 bases respectively, with 17 bases between them. This CDR3 is 15 amino acids long. CDR3 DNA sequence: TGTGCCAGCAAATTGAGCCCGATATACAACTATGGCTACACCTTC. Amino acid sequence: CASKLSPIYNYGYTF.

In this sample, this clonotype turned up many times. The rearrangement uses TRBV2 and TRBJ2-7; D remains unclear. Trimming cost V 3 bases and J 4 bases, with 10 bases left between them. The CDR3 loop spans 13 amino acids. The germline gives CDR1 SNHLY, CDR2 FYNNEI. The DNA for the CDR3 is TGTGCCAGCAGTGATAATGTTAGTTACGAGCAGTACTTC. Its protein is CASSDNVSYEQYF.

This clonotype was found many times. The chain combines TRBV7-9 with TRBJ2-1; 7 bases agree with TRBD2. J was trimmed by 13 bases and V by 6 bases; bases with no gene match: 9. The CDR3 covers 12 residues. Germline assignment: CDR1 SEHNR and CDR2 FQNEAQ (reference sequence). The CDR3, as DNA: TGTGCCAGCAGGCGTGACCCGGGGGGACAGTTCTTC. This encodes CASRRDPGGQFF.

There are a few counts of this clonotype. The J gene is TRBJ1-1, the V gene TRBV20-1, with D tentatively TRBD1 (6 bases). Germline V gene data show CDR1 as DFQATT and CDR2 as SNEGSKA (reference sequence). Trimming cost V 0 bases and J 3 bases, with 14 bases left between them. The CDR3 sequence is 15 residues long. CDR3 in DNA: TGCAGTGCTAGAGATTCCAGGGGATTCGACACTGAAGCTTTCTTT. It yields the protein CSARDSRGFDTEAFF.

J is TRBJ2-7 and V is TRBV20-1, with D perhaps TRBD1 (6 bases). Trimming shortened V by 0 bases and J by 5 bases, and 14 bases separated the two germline ends. This CDR3 is 14 amino acids long. Per the germline V gene, CDR1 is DFQATT and CDR2 is SNEGSKA (reference sequence). CDR3 coding DNA: TGCAGTGCTAGAGAGGGGGCACAGGACCACGAGCAGTACTTC. Residues: CSAREGAQDHEQYF.

The gene calls are TRBV7-2 and TRBJ1-5; no clear D. The CDR3 spans 14 residues. V was shortened by 3 bases and J by 3 bases, with 9 bases between the two germline ends. The germline V gene has CDR1 SGHTA and CDR2 FQGNSA. CDR3: CASSFGPYNQPQHF. The CDR3 bases are TGTGCCAGCAGCTTCGGCCCTTACAATCAGCCCCAGCATTTT.